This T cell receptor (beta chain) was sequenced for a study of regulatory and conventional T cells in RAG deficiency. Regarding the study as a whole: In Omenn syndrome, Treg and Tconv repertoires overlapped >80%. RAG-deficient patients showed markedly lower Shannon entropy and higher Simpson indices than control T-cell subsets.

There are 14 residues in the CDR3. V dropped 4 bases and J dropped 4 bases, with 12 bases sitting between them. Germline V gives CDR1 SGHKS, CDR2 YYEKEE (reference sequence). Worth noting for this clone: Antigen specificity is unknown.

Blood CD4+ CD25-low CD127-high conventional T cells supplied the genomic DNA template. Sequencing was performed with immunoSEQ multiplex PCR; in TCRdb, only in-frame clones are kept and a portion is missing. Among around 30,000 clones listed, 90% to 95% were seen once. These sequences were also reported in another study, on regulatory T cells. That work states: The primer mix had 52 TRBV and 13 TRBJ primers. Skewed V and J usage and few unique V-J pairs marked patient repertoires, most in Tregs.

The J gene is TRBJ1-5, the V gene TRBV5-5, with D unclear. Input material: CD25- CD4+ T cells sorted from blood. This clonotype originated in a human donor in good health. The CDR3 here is CASSLQTDNQPQHF. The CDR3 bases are TGTGCCAGCAGCCTCCAAACAGATAATCAGCCCCAGCATTTT.